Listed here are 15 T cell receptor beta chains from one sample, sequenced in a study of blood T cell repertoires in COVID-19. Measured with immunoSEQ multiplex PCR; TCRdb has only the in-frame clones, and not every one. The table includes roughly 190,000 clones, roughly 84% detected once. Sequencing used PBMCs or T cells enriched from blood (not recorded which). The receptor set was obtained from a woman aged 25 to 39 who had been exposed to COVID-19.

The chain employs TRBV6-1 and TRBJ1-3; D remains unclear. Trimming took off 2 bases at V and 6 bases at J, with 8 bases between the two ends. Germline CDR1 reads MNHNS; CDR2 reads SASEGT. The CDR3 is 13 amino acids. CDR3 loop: CASSEMSLNTIYF. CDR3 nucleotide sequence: TGTGCCAGCAGTGAAATGAGTTTAAACACCATATATTTT.

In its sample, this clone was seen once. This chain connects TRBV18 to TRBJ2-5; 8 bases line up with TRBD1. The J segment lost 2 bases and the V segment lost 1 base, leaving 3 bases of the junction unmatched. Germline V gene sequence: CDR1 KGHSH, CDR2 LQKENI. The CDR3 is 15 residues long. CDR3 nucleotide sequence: TGTGCCAGCTCACCACGGGACAGGACTCAAGAGACCCAGTACTTC. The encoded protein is CASSPRDRTQETQYF.

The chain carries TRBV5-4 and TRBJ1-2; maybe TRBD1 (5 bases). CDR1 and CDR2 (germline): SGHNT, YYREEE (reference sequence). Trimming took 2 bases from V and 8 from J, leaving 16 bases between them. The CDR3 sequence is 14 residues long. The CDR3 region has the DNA TGTGCCAGCAGCTTTAAGGGAGGGGCAGGGGGCTACACCTTC. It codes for CASSFKGGAGGYTF.

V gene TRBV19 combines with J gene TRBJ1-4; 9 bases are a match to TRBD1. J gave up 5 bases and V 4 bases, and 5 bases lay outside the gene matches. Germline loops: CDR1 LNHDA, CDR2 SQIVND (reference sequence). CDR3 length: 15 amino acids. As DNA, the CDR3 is TGTGCCAGTAGTACCTCCGGGACAGGGAATGAAAAACTGTTTTTT. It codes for CASSTSGTGNEKLFF.

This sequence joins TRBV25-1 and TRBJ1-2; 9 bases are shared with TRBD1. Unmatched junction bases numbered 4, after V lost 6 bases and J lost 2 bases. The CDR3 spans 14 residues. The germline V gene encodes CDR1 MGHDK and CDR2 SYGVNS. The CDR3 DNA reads TGTGCCAGCAGCGCCGGGACAGGGAACTATGGCTACACCTTC. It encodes CASSAGTGNYGYTF.

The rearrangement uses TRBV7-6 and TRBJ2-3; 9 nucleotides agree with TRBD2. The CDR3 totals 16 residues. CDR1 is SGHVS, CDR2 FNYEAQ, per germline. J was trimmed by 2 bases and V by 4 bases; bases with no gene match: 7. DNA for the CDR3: TGTGCCAGCAGCTCGAGCCTAGCGGGGTTCACAGATACGCAGTATTTT. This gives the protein CASSSSLAGFTDTQYF.

CDR3 sequence (DNA): TGCGCCAGCAGCTTGGCAATTAGCGGGGGTTCCTACGAGCAGTACTTC. Residues: CASSLAISGGSYEQYF. The gene calls are TRBV5-1 and TRBJ2-7; TRBD2 matches at 9 bases. The J segment lost 1 base and the V segment lost 0 bases, leaving 5 bases of the junction unmatched. Germline CDR1 SGHRS, CDR2 YFSETQ. This CDR3 has 16 residues.

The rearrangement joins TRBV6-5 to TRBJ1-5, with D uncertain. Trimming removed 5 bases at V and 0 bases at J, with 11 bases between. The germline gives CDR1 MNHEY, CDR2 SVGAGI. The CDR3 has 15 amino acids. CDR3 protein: CASSPRIYSNQPQHF. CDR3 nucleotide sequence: TGTGCCAGCAGTCCTAGAATCTATAGCAATCAGCCCCAGCATTTT.

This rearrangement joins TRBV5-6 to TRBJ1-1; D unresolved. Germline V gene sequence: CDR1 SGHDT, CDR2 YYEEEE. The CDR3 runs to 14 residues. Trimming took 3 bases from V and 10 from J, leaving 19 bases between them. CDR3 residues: CASSSPAELSGAFF. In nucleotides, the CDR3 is TGTGCCAGCAGCTCCCCGGCAGAGCTATCGGGAGCTTTCTTT.

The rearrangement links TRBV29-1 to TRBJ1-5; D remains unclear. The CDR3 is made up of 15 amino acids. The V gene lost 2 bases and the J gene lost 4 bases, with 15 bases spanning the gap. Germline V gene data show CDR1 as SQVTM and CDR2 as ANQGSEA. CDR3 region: CSVELILNPNQPQHF. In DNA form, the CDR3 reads TGCAGCGTTGAATTAATCCTAAACCCAAATCAGCCCCAGCATTTT. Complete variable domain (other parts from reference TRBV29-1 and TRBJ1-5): SAVISQKPSRDICQRGTSLTIQCQVDSQVTMMFWYRQQPGQSLTLIATANQGSEATYESGFVIDKFPISRPNLTFSTLTVSNMSPEDSSIYLCSVELILNPNQPQHFGDGTRLSIL.

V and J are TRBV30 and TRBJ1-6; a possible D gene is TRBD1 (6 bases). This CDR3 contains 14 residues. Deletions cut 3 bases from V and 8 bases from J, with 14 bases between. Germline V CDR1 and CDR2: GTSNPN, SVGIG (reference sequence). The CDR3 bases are TGTGCCTGGAGAACAGGGAAGGGCGATTCACCCCTCCACTTT. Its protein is CAWRTGKGDSPLHF.

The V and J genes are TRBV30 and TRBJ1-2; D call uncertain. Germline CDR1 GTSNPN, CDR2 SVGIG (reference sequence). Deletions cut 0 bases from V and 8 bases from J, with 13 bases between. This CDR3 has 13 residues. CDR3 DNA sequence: TGTGCCTGGAGTGTACGACTCCCCCCCGGCTACACCTTC. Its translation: CAWSVRLPPGYTF.

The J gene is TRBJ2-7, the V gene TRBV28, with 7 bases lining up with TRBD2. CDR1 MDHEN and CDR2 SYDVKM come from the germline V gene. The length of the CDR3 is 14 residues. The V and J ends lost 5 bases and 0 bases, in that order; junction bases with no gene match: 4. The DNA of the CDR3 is TGTGCCAGCAGTCCTCCTAGCGGCTCCTACGAGCAGTACTTC. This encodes CASSPPSGSYEQYF.

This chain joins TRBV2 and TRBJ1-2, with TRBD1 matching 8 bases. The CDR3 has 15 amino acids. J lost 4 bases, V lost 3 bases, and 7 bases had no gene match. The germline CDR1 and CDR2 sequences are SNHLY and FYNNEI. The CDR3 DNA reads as TGTGCCAGCAGTGAGGCGAGACAGGGGAGCTATGGCTACACCTTC. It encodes CASSEARQGSYGYTF.

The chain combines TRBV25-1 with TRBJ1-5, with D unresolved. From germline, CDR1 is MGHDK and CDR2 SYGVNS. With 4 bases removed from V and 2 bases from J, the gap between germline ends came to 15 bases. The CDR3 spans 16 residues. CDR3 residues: CASSVAGEAGNQPQHF. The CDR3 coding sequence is TGTGCCAGCAGTGTCGCTGGGGAGGCGGGCAATCAGCCCCAGCATTTT.